A selection of T cell receptor beta chains follows, all from one sample in a study of T cell responses to AZD1222 COVID-19 vaccine. TCRdb keeps only in-frame clones here, not all; method: immunoSEQ multiplex PCR. The sample yields roughly 140,000 clones, approximately 86% seen once. Sample: peripheral blood, taken on day 0 of AZD1222 vaccination. All receptors derive from an adult in good health. The CDR3 runs from the conserved cysteine through the conserved F or W. Fields, in order: J gene, V gene, CDR3 protein.

j_gene: TRBJ1-2
v_gene: TRBV7-2
CDR3aa: CASSLSLNYGYTF

j_gene: TRBJ1-5
v_gene: TRBV18
CDR3aa: CASSPGGRAQHF

j_gene: TRBJ1-5
v_gene: TRBV7-2
CDR3aa: CASSQVAGSNQPQHF

j_gene: TRBJ1-1
v_gene: TRBV10-2
CDR3aa: CATQVSHLNTEAFF

j_gene: TRBJ2-7
v_gene: TRBV27
CDR3aa: CASSFHPPGQHEQYF

j_gene: TRBJ2-1
v_gene: TRBV5-1
CDR3aa: CASSPEYNEQFF

j_gene: TRBJ1-4
v_gene: TRBV28
CDR3aa: CASSLGANEKLFF

j_gene: TRBJ1-6
v_gene: TRBV7-2
CDR3aa: CASSDGTGNSPLHF

j_gene: TRBJ2-2
v_gene: TRBV30
CDR3aa: CAWSGSNTGELFF

j_gene: TRBJ2-5
v_gene: TRBV5-1
CDR3aa: CASSLGSRLAGGPETQYF

j_gene: TRBJ2-7
v_gene: TRBV6-5
CDR3aa: CASSQTSGSTGEQYF

j_gene: TRBJ1-5
v_gene: TRBV19
CDR3aa: CASSIHGTGQPQHF

j_gene: TRBJ1-1
v_gene: TRBV6-4
CDR3aa: CASSDSNRNTEAFF

j_gene: TRBJ1-1
v_gene: TRBV19
CDR3aa: CAAGTENTEAFF

j_gene: TRBJ1-4
v_gene: TRBV5-1
CDR3aa: CASSLTATGELKLFF

j_gene: TRBJ1-1
v_gene: TRBV2
CDR3aa: CASRGEKGSEAFF

j_gene: TRBJ1-1
v_gene: TRBV19
CDR3aa: CASTLSPGLGTEAFF

j_gene: TRBJ2-5
v_gene: TRBV29-1
CDR3aa: CSLKQGQETQYF

j_gene: TRBJ1-5
v_gene: TRBV5-5
CDR3aa: CASSLIWGQPQHF

j_gene: TRBJ2-7
v_gene: TRBV12-3/TRBV12-4
CDR3aa: CASSPRVGYEQYF

j_gene: TRBJ1-4
v_gene: TRBV29-1
CDR3aa: CSVALGGRGEKLFF

j_gene: TRBJ2-7
v_gene: TRBV6-1
CDR3aa: CASSDGPPPSYEQYF

j_gene: TRBJ1-2
v_gene: TRBV5-1
CDR3aa: CASSLAGDGRNGYTF

j_gene: TRBJ1-5
v_gene: TRBV6-5
CDR3aa: CASRKDRGNQPQHF

j_gene: TRBJ1-2
v_gene: TRBV12-3/TRBV12-4
CDR3aa: CASSFEGHYGYTF

j_gene: TRBJ1-3
v_gene: TRBV29-1
CDR3aa: CSARRDSSGNTIYF

j_gene: TRBJ1-1
v_gene: TRBV6-2/TRBV6-3
CDR3aa: CASSGNTEAFF

j_gene: TRBJ2-7
v_gene: TRBV13
CDR3aa: CASSPLRAGGEQYF

j_gene: TRBJ2-2
v_gene: TRBV4-1
CDR3aa: CASSLTGSEVGELFF

j_gene: TRBJ2-4
v_gene: TRBV2
CDR3aa: CASSEEGVRYF

j_gene: TRBJ1-3
v_gene: TRBV28
CDR3aa: CASSSQGNTIYF

j_gene: TRBJ2-2
v_gene: TRBV6-4
CDR3aa: CASSESWTKNTGELFF

j_gene: TRBJ1-5
v_gene: TRBV10-2
CDR3aa: CATRTGGDQPQHF

j_gene: TRBJ2-2
v_gene: TRBV19
CDR3aa: CASRPGPAGVGTGELFF

j_gene: TRBJ1-5
v_gene: TRBV28
CDR3aa: CASKSDNSNQPQHF

j_gene: TRBJ1-3
v_gene: TRBV6-1
CDR3aa: CASSESLLSSGNTIYF

j_gene: TRBJ2-3
v_gene: TRBV15
CDR3aa: CATSRELEDTQYF

j_gene: TRBJ2-3
v_gene: TRBV12-5
CDR3aa: CASGLAGGDTQYF

j_gene: TRBJ2-2
v_gene: TRBV7-6
CDR3aa: CASSLVIPANTGELFF

j_gene: TRBJ1-1
v_gene: TRBV11-2
CDR3aa: CASSPGDFGEAFF

j_gene: TRBJ2-1
v_gene: TRBV5-5
CDR3aa: CASSLQRASIYEQFF

j_gene: TRBJ1-2
v_gene: TRBV14
CDR3aa: CASSQQNRVGGYTF

j_gene: TRBJ2-7
v_gene: TRBV19
CDR3aa: CASSIPGGTPYEQYF